This T cell receptor beta chain was retrieved from a study of blood T cells in healthy people across ages. Study-wide findings and caveats: Across the age range, TCR beta diversity per million T cells fell in a roughly linear way. Researchers deemed the diversity estimates from one million T cells underestimates.

Researchers isolated at least 7 million PBMCs per sample. Through a sample-barcoded 5' primer and a J-beta primer mix, a second PCR was run for roughly 6 to 12 cycles. Every sample gave at least 3 million paired-end reads containing CDR3. Each CDR3 protein gets one entry after TCRdb re-called the 5' RACE reads with MiXCR. The table includes approximately 400,000 distinct CDR3 sequences, over 45% detected once. About this clonotype itself: Its antigen remains unidentified.

The V and J ends lost 0 bases and 1 base, in that order; junction bases with no gene match: 6. The CDR3 sequence is 17 residues long. CDR1 is SEHNR and CDR2 is FQNEAQ in the germline V gene (reference sequence). The sample was blood. The clonotype originates from a man in his sixties in good health. The chain joins TRBV7-9 to TRBJ2-4; 7 nucleotides align to TRBD1. CDR3 sequence: CASSLAKTGTAKNIQYF. The CDR3 DNA is TGTGCCAGCAGCTTAGCCAAGACAGGGACGGCCAAAAACATTCAGTACTTC.